This T cell receptor (beta chain) came from a study of T-cell reconstitution after alpha-beta-depleted transplantation in children. Many counts were recorded for this clonotype. Germline CDR1 and CDR2: MGHRA and YSYEKL. The CDR3 consists of 13 residues. V lost 8 bases to trimming and J lost 4 bases; unmatched junction nucleotides: 6. Library preparation (for TCRbeta) was performed with unique molecular identifiers. Each CDR3 protein gets one entry after TCRdb re-called the PCR reads with MiXCR. The data contain roughly 350,000 distinct CDR3 sequences, roughly 16% of them seen just once; the ten biggest clones take up roughly 41%.

This clonotype originated in a male patient aged 2-15 years who had a stem cell transplant for acute lymphoblastic leukemia, so the T cells may come from the graft donor. The gene calls are TRBV4-1 and TRBJ1-1, with 8 bases aligning to TRBD1. The sequencing used PBMCs, mostly from graft donor cells, collected 360 days after TCRalphabeta/CD19-depleted stem cell transplant. CDR3 amino acids: CASGRGLATEAFF. In nucleotides, the CDR3 is TGCGCCAGCGGCAGGGGGCTCGCCACTGAAGCTTTCTTT.